Given below is one TCR beta chain in context. The antigen is unknown. The sample is drawn from a study of blood T cells in healthy people across ages. The use of a sample-barcoded 5' primer and a J-beta primer mix characterized a second PCR of roughly 6 to 11 cycles. CDR3-containing paired-end reads numbering at least 2.5 million came from each sample. From the 5' RACE reads, TCRdb called clonotypes with MiXCR, one entry per CDR3 protein. The data hold roughly 800,000 distinct CDR3 sequences, with roughly 50% observed a single time. General study points: Naive CD4+ cells and diversity were both higher in long-lived donors than in aged donors. Older age coincided with a roughly linear decline in TCR beta diversity per million T cells.

The sequencing sample was made of blood. This TCR came from a man aged 25-40 years in good health.

The CDR3 nucleotides are TGTGCCAGCAGGGAGACGGGGAGCGTGCCAGATACGCAGTATTTT. It is translated as CASRETGSVPDTQYF. The V and J genes are TRBV27 and TRBJ2-3; possibly TRBD2 for D (5 bases). The germline gives CDR1 MNHEY, CDR2 SMNVEV (reference sequence). This CDR3 is 15 amino acids long. Trimming pared 6 bases from V and 4 bases from J, leaving 17 bases between.